This TCR beta chain comes out of a study of blood T cell repertoires in COVID-19. Study-wide background: Acute-phase and convalescent COVID-19 samples originated in the United States, Italy and Spain. In each case, the material was cDNA or gDNA derived from T cells, B-cell-depleted T cells, or PBMCs.

Per germline, CDR1 LGHNT and CDR2 FRNRAP. Trimming took 5 bases from V and 7 from J, leaving 11 bases between them. The CDR3 loop spans 12 amino acids. Only a few counts were recorded for this clone. The data were produced by immunoSEQ multiplex PCR, yet TCRdb's version contains in-frame clones alone and is incomplete. The sample shows roughly 110,000 clones, 84% of them seen only once. This receptor was taken from an older woman with acute or convalescent COVID-19. The sample consisted of peripheral blood. The V call is TRBV12-5, the J call TRBJ1-1, with a tentative D call TRBD1 (6 bases). This CDR3 is CASGEQGSEAFF. In DNA form, the CDR3 reads TGTGCTAGTGGTGAACAGGGAAGTGAAGCTTTCTTT.